This TCR beta chain comes out of a study of shared clonotypes between healthy human individuals (dated by TCRdb to the early 2020s). A note on the overall study: Two women and a few men aged 18 to 49 years were included in the cohort. For each donor, three plates each were used for CD4 naive and CD4 memory, two plates were used for CD8 naive, and one plate was used for CD8 memory. To increase sequencing depth and limit assay-specific biases, TCR repertoire library preparation and sequencing were carried out by different laboratories using diverse techniques. Blood TCR repertoires of five healthy adults were deeply sequenced to estimate repertoire size and the extent of clonotype sharing between individuals. Leukapheresis yielded between about 0.85 and 10 billion PBMCs per donor. General findings and caveats noted by the study authors: Compared with non-shared clonotypes, clonotypes shared by all four sorted-subset donors had higher generation probabilities. Across four donors, about 5% of naive CD4, 3% to 3.5% of naive CD8, under 2.5% of memory CD4, and around 0.4% of memory CD8 clonotypes were shared. Only blood was sampled, and tissue TCR repertoires likely differ from those in blood. Pairwise subsampling indicated that sequencing depth was expected to affect the degree of clonotype sharing among donors. Incomplete sequencing was indicated by rarefaction of sorted-subset datasets, despite the large sequencing depth. Larger estimated clonotype richness was generally found for naive subsets than for memory subsets. Because the study included a small number of donors, the genetic and exposure-history diversity represented was limited.

Using the deep immunoSEQ assay, TCR CDR3 regions were amplified from genomic DNA by multiplex PCR. For each cell subset, the extracted genomic DNA was distributed evenly across all wells of several immunoSEQ 96-well plates, and each plate served as one replicate. For sorted subsets, each replicate PCR was loaded with 200 to 250 ng genomic DNA, equivalent to some 27,000 T cell genomes. Purified libraries were measured with a Qubit 3.0 fluorometer, size-checked on a Bioanalyzer 2100, and measured again with the KAPA Library Quantification kit. Every immunoSEQ 96-well plate was sequenced on a dedicated single-read 150-cycle Illumina NextSeq 550 flow cell. From the authors' description of their analysis: Because the immunoSEQ output included only junctional sequences and no quality scores, the filtering could not be the same as the filtering used for full-length reads. To assign V/J genes and CDR3, sequences were annotated using PyIR, a Python wrapper for IgBLAST v1.9, with IMGT germline references. Reads were filtered out if the reads had weak V/J assignments (E-value above 1e-6), no CDR3, stop codons, out-of-frame junctions, or ambiguous translated residues. V3J clonotypes were defined as sequences sharing the same inferred V gene, J gene, and CDR3 amino acid sequence. Percentage overlap between repertoires was calculated by dividing the number of shared unique clonotypes by the size of the smaller repertoire. RTK rarefaction, the Chao1 estimator, and Recon v2.1 estimates of unobserved clonotypes were used to assess repertoire richness. OLGA was used to compute generation probabilities for all TCRbeta clonotypes that the gDNA method yielded from several donors. TCRdb obtained this table from immuneACCESS and retained in-frame rearrangements with V and J assigned. These tables miss some clones; where compared with another copy, unresolved V genes account for less than half of the shortfall, and the remainder is unexplained. V and J calls and clone size are those listed in that table; D and trimming were worked out from the DNA. This sample holds millions of clones; roughly 91% were observed only once. The top ten constitute about 1.8% of the sample.

Including the terminal cysteine and phenylalanine, the CDR3 comprises 19 residues. Only the CDR3 DNA stays, 57 bases, in frame from base 1. CDR1 is given as MDHEN and CDR2 as SYDVKM, both from the germline V gene. The junction shows trimming of 5 bases on V and 2 bases on J, and the gene matches do not reach 14 bases of it. For the CD8 naive samples, CD45RO-negative cells were positively selected for CCR7, yielding a CD45RA+CCR7+ population from which TemRA cells were excluded. The donors were healthy, HIV-negative adults who had no recently reported acute infections or vaccinations. All donors were Caucasian adults living in Nashville, Tennessee, USA. After blood collection by leukapheresis, PBMCs were isolated using Ficoll-Histopaque density gradient centrifugation and then cryopreserved in the vapor phase of liquid nitrogen. Analytical flow cytometry was used to check the purity and quantity of each magnetically sorted T cell population. From each sorted fraction, genomic DNA was isolated and quantified by UV absorbance on a Nanodrop 2000c.

In regard to this clone: The specificity of this receptor is unknown. No quality values exist for individual bases; no much larger clone is one base distant.

The sequence came from a man aged 18 to 30 in good health. Some clones in this sample may be carry-over from other donors' samples. Sequences were obtained from naive CD8+ T cells from PBMCs. This sample's cell subset or site label indicates: CD45RA+CCR7+. This chain joins TRBV28 to TRBJ2-1, with 11 bases aligning to TRBD2. The CDR3 region: CASSLRVHPSGRTYNEQFF. The sequenced DNA: TGTGCCAGCAGTCTTCGGGTCCATCCTAGCGGGAGGACCTACAATGAGCAGTTCTTC. Beyond the CDR3, the reference TRBV28 and TRBJ2-1 genes provide the residues; the full variable domain reads: DVKVTQSSRYLVKRTGEKVFLECVQDMDHENMFWYRQDPGLGLRLIYFSYDVKMKEKGDIPEGYSVSREKKERFSLILESASTNQTSMYLCASSLRVHPSGRTYNEQFFGPGTRLTVL.